This TCR beta chain was retrieved from a study of T cells in Graves' hyperthyroidism and ophthalmopathy. Study outcomes and limitations: It was a median around 6 months before onset that the model predicted ophthalmopathy.

Ophthalmopathy cases met thresholds of Clinical Activity Score at least 3, NOSPECS grade at least 4 and duration under 3 months. Uncontrolled infection, other autoimmune disease, pregnancy or lactation led to exclusion. Researchers took RNA transcripts and amplified the TCR beta CDR3 regions from them. First-round RT-PCR of the TCR CDR3 relied on the HTBI primer set. TCRdb independently ran MiXCR on the multiplex PCR reads; one entry per CDR3 protein. This table holds about 610,000 distinct CDR3 sequences, more than 15% found once. J lost 4 bases, V lost 0 bases, and 7 bases had no gene match. CDR1 and CDR2 from the germline V gene are SGHRS and YFSETQ. This CDR3 has 16 amino acids. This clonotype appeared a few times. Its antigen is unidentified.

The sequenced material came from blood. The chain is built from TRBV5-1 and TRBJ1-2; 9 nucleotides agree with TRBD1. The sequence was collected from a woman aged 40-49 years with Graves' ophthalmopathy. The chain's CDR3 is CASSLGVTGGFYGYTF. The CDR3 nucleotides read TGCGCCAGCAGCTTGGGAGTGACAGGGGGTTTCTATGGCTACACCTTC.